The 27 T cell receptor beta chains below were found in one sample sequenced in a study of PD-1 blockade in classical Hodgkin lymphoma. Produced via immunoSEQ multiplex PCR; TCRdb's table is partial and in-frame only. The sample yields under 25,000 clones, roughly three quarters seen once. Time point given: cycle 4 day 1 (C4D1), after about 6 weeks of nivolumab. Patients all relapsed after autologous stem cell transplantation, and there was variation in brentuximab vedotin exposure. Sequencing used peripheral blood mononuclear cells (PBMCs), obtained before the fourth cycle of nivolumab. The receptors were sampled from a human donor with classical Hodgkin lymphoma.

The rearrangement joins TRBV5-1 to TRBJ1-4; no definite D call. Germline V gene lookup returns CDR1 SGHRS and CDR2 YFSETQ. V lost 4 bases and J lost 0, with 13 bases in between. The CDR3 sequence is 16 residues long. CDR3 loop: CASSARAIATNEKLFF. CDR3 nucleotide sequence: TGCGCCAGCAGCGCGCGGGCTATTGCAACTAATGAAAAACTGTTTTTT. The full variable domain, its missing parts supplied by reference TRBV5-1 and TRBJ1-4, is KAGVTQTPRYLIKTRGQQVTLSCSPISGHRSVSWYQQTPGQGLQFLFEYFSETQRNKGNFPGRFSGRQFSNSRSEMNVSTLELGDSALYLCASSARAIATNEKLFFGSGTQLSVL.

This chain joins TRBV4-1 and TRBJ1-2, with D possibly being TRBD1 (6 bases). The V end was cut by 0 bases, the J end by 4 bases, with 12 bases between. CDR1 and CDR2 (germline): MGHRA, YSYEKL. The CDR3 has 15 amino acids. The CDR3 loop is CASSQDRGTIYGYTF. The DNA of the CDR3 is TGCGCCAGCAGCCAAGATCGGGGGACAATCTATGGCTACACCTTC.

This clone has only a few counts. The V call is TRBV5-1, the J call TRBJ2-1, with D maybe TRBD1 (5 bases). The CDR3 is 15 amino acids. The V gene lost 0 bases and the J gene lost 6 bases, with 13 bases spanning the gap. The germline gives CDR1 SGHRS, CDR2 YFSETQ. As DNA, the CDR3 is TGCGCCAGCAGCTTGGAAGCCAGGGCTTCCAATGAGCAGTTCTTC. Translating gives CASSLEARASNEQFF.

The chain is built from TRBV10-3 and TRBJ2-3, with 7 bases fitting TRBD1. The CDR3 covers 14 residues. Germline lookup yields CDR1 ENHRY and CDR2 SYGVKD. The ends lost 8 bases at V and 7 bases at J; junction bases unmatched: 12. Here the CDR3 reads CAIGSGQLRNTQYF. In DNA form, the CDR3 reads TGTGCCATCGGCTCGGGACAGCTAAGAAATACGCAGTATTTT.

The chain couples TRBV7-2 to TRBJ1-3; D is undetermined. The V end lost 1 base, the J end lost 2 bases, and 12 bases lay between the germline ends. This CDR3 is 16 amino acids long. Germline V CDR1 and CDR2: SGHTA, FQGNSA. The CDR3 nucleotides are TGTGCCAGCAGCTTAGACCCGGGTGCGGCTGGAAACACCATATATTTT. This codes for CASSLDPGAAGNTIYF.

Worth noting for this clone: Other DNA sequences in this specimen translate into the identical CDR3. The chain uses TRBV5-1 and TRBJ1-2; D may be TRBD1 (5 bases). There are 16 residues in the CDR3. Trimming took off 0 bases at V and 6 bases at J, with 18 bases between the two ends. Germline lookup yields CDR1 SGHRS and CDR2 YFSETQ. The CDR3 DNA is TGCGCCAGCAGCTTGGCCTTATCGAGGGGAACGGATGGCTACACCTTC. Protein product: CASSLALSRGTDGYTF.

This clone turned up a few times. This CDR3 reads CASRGPGGDRGFTEAFF. The CDR3 nucleotides are TGTGCCAGCAGGGGTCCCGGAGGGGACAGGGGATTCACTGAAGCTTTCTTT. The chain joins TRBV7-9 to TRBJ1-1, with TRBD1 matching over 10 bases. Germline loops: CDR1 SEHNR, CDR2 FQNEAQ (reference sequence). The CDR3 is made up of 17 amino acids. The ends lost 6 bases at V and 4 bases at J; junction bases unmatched: 14. Drawing the rest from reference TRBV7-9 and TRBJ1-1, the complete variable domain is DTGVSQNPRHKITKRGQNVTFRCDPISEHNRLYWYRQTLGQGPEFLTYFQNEAQLEKSRLLSDRFSAERPKGSFSTLEIQRTEQGDSAMYLCASRGPGGDRGFTEAFFGQGTRLTVV.

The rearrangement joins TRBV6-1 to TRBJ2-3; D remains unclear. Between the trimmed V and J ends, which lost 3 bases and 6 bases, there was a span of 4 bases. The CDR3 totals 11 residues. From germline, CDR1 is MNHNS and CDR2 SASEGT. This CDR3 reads CASSDWDTQYF. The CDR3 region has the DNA TGTGCCAGCAGTGACTGGGATACGCAGTATTTT.

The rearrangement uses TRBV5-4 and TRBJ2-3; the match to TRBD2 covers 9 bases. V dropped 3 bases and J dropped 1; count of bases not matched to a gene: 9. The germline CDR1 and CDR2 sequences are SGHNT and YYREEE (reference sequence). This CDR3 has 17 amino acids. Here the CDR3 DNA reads TGTGCCAGCAGCTCAAGCGGGAGGTTCGCGCGCACAGATACGCAGTATTTT. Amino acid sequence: CASSSSGRFARTDTQYF. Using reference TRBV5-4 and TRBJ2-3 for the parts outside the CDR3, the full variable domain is ETGVTQSPTHLIKTRGQQVTLRCSSQSGHNTVSWYQQALGQGPQFIFQYYREEENGRGNFPPRFSGLQFPNYSSELNVNALELDDSALYLCASSSSGRFARTDTQYFGPGTRLTVL.

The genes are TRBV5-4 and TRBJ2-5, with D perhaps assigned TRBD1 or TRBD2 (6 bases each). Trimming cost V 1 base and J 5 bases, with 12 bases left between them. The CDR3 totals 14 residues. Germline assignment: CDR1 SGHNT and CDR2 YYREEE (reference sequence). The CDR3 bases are TGTGCCAGCAGCTTGAGGGGGGCGCAGGAGACCCAGTACTTC. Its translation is CASSLRGAQETQYF.

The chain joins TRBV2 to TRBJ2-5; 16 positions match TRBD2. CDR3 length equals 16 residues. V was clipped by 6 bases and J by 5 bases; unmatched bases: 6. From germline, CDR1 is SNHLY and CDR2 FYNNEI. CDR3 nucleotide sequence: TGTGCCAGCAGGGAGGGACTAGCGGGGGGGCATGAGACCCAGTACTTC. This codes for CASREGLAGGHETQYF.

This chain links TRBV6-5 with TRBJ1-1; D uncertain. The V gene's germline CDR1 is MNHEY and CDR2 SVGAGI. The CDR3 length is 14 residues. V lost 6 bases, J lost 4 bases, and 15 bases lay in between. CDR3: CASRLTGSATEAFF. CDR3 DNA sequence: TGTGCCAGCAGACTTACGGGGAGTGCCACTGAAGCTTTCTTT.

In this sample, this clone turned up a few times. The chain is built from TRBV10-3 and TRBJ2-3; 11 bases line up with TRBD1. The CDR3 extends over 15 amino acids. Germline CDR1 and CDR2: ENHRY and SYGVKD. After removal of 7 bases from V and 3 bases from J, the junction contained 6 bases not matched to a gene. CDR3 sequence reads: CAITLGQGVTDTQYF. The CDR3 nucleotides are TGTGCCATCACCCTGGGACAGGGGGTTACAGATACGCAGTATTTT.

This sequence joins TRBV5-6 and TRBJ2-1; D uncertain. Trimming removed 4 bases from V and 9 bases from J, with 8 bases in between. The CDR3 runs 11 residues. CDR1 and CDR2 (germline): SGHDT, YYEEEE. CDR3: CASSLSFEQFF. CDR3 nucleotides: TGTGCCAGCAGCCTTTCATTTGAGCAGTTCTTC.

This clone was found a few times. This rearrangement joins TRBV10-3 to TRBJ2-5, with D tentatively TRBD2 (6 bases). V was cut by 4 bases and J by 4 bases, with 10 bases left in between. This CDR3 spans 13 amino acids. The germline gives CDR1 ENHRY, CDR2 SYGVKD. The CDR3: CAISATSRETQYF. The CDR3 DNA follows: TGTGCCATCAGTGCCACTAGCCGAGAGACCCAGTACTTC.

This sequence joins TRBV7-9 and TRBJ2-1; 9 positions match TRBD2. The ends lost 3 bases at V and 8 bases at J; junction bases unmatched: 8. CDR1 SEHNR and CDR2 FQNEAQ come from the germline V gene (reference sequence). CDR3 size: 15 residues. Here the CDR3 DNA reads TGTGCCAGCAGCTTCATAGCGGGAGTGGTAGATGAGCAGTTCTTC. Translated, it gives CASSFIAGVVDEQFF.

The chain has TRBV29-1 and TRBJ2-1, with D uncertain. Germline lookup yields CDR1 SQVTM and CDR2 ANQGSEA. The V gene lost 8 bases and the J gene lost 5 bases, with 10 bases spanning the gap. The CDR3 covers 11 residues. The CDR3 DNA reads TGCAGCCCTCTTTTGCACAATGAGCAGTTCTTC. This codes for CSPLLHNEQFF.

The CDR3 region has the DNA TGTGCCAGCAGTTTGGAGGGAAGCTCCTACAATGAGCAGTTCTTC. It translates to CASSLEGSSYNEQFF. V and J are TRBV6-5 and TRBJ2-1; TRBD2 is a possible D gene (6 bases). The CDR3 is 15 residues long. Per the germline V gene, CDR1 is MNHEY and CDR2 is SVGAGI. V shed 4 bases and J shed 0 bases, with 10 bases lying between them.

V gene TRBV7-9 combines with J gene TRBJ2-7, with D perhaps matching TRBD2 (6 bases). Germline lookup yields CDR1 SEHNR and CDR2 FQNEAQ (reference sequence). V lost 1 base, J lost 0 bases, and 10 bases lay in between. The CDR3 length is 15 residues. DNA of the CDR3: TGTGCCAGCAGCTTAGTTAGCGGCCTCTCCTACGAGCAGTACTTC. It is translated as CASSLVSGLSYEQYF.

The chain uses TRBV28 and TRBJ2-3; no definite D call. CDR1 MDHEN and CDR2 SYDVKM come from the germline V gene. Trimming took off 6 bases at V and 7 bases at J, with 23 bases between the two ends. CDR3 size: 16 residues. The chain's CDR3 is CASSPKIRHGINTQYF. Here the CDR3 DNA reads TGTGCCAGCAGCCCGAAAATAAGGCACGGCATCAATACGCAGTATTTT.

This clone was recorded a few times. The CDR3: CASSLGQRNQPQHF. The CDR3 DNA is TGTGCCAGCAGCCTTGGACAACGCAATCAGCCCCAGCATTTT. The chain joins TRBV28 to TRBJ1-5; D possibly corresponds to TRBD1 (5 bases). The V gene's germline CDR1 is MDHEN and CDR2 SYDVKM. The CDR3 consists of 14 residues. V lost 6 bases and J lost 2, with 11 bases in between.

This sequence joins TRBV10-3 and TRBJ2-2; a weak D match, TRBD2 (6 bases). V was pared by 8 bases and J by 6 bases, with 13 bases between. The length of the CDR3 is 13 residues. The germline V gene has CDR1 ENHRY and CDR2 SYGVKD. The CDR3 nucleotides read TGTGCCATCTCGGGCTTAGCGGCCGGGGAGCTGTTTTTT. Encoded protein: CAISGLAAGELFF.

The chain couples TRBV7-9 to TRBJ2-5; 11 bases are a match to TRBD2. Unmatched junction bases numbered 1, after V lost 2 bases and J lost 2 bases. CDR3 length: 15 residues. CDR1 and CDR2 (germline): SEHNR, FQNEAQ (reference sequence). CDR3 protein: CASSLLAGGQETQYF. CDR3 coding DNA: TGTGCCAGCAGCTTACTAGCGGGGGGACAAGAGACCCAGTACTTC. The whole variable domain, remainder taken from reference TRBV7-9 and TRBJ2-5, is DTGVSQNPRHKITKRGQNVTFRCDPISEHNRLYWYRQTLGQGPEFLTYFQNEAQLEKSRLLSDRFSAERPKGSFSTLEIQRTEQGDSAMYLCASSLLAGGQETQYFGPGTRLLVL.

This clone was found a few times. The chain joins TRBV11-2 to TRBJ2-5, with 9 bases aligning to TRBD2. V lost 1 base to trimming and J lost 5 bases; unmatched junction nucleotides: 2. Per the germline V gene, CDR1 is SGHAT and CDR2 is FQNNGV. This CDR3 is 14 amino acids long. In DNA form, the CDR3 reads TGTGCCAGCAGCTTAGGGACTAGCGCCGAGACCCAGTACTTC. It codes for CASSLGTSAETQYF.

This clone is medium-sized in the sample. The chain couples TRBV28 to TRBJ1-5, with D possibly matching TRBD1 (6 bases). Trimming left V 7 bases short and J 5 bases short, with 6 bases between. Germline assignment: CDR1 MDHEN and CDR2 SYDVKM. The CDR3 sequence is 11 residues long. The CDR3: CASNRDQPQHF. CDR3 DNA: TGTGCCAGCAACAGGGATCAGCCCCAGCATTTT. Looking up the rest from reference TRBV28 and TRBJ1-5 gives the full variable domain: DVKVTQSSRYLVKRTGEKVFLECVQDMDHENMFWYRQDPGLGLRLIYFSYDVKMKEKGDIPEGYSVSREKKERFSLILESASTNQTSMYLCASNRDQPQHFGDGTRLSIL.

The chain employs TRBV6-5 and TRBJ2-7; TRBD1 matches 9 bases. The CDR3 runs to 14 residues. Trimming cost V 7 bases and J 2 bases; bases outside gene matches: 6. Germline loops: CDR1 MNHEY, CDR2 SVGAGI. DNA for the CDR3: TGTGCCAGCATGAGGGGGACAGGGACCTACGAGCAGTACTTC. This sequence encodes CASMRGTGTYEQYF.

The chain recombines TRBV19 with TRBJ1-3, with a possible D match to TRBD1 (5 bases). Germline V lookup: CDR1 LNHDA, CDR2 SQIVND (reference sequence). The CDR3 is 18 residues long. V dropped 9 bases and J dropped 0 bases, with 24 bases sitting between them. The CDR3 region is CASRPGRTYPYSGNTIYF. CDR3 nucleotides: TGTGCCAGCCGACCGGGACGGACATATCCCTACTCTGGAAACACCATATATTTT.